This T cell receptor beta chain was documented in a study of T-cell memory formation after mild COVID-19. Overall study context: Each donor largely had its own TCR clusters. Notes on the study in general: That cross-reactive memory joined was suggested by some responding clones appearing in pre-infection memory. Still unconfirmed is whether the second-wave clones peaking on day 37 recognized SARS-CoV-2.

This clonotype came up a few times. Its antigen is unidentified. The V end was cut by 0 bases, the J end by 4 bases, with 12 bases between. The CDR3 loop spans 15 amino acids. CDR1 and CDR2 from the germline V gene are MGHRA and YSYEKL. The authors produced TCR alpha and TCR beta cDNA libraries with sample barcodes and UMIs by 5'RACE using constant-segment primers. TCRdb ran MiXCR on the 5' RACE reads and lists one entry per CDR3 protein. The sample contains 300,000 to 400,000 distinct CDR3 sequences, under 30% of which appear only once. This sequence was found in an adult woman who had mild COVID-19 (a few samples of this study predate the infection). Cell type and time point are not known. The sample consisted of PBMCs or a T cell subset sorted from them (not recorded which). This chain connects TRBV4-1 to TRBJ1-1, with unresolved D. CDR3 DNA sequence: TGCGCCAGCAGCCAAGAAGGAGGGTTTCCCACTGAAGCTTTCTTT. Residues: CASSQEGGFPTEAFF.